This is a list of T cell receptor beta chains from one sample in a study of shared clonotypes between healthy human individuals. The table came from immunoSEQ multiplex PCR; TCRdb's copy has only in-frame clones and leaves some out. The profile shows around 600,000 clones, more than 95% of them singletons. Sequencing was done on a sample of naive CD4+ T cells sorted from blood. The receptor source for this set is a young woman in good health. CDR3s include the opening cysteine and the closing phenylalanine or tryptophan. The D gene is left open where the match is weak. Size tells how often a clone was seen (once, few, many) or the class of an expanded clone, and some rows leave it out.

clone_size	v_call	j_call	d_call	cdr3_nt	cdr3_aa
-	TRBV6-1	TRBJ2-1	TRBD2	TGTGCCAGCAGAGACCTAGCGGGAATTTACAATGAGCAGTTCTTC	CASRDLAGIYNEQFF
-	TRBV11-3	TRBJ2-7	-	TGTGCCAGCAGTCAGGTTGTACAGACCAGCTCCTACGAGCAGTACTTC	CASSQVVQTSSYEQYF
-	TRBV13	TRBJ1-6	-	TGTGCCAGCTTGTTCCGAGGGAGCTCCTATAATTCACCCCTCCACTTT	CASLFRGSSYNSPLHF
-	TRBV5-1	TRBJ1-3	-	TGCGCCAGCAGCCCGGATGCCCAATCGGGAAACACCATATATTTT	CASSPDAQSGNTIYF
once	TRBV6-5	TRBJ1-1	TRBD1	TGTGCCAGCAGTTACACCGGACAGGGACAAGATGAAGCTTTCTTT	CASSYTGQGQDEAFF
-	TRBV25-1	TRBJ2-1	-	TGTGCCAGCAGTGAATATGAGGGTCCTTCCTACAATGAGCAGTTCTTC	CASSEYEGPSYNEQFF
-	TRBV5-6	TRBJ2-7	TRBD2	TGTGCCAGCAGCTTGATCGGGGCGGCGGGGGGCTCCTACGAGCAGTACTTC	CASSLIGAAGGSYEQYF
-	TRBV11-3	TRBJ2-7	TRBD2	TGTGCCAGCAGCCCGGGACTAGCGGGATTGAACGAGCAGTACTTC	CASSPGLAGLNEQYF
-	TRBV28	TRBJ1-2	-	TGTGCCAGCAGTCGGGGGATGTCTAACTATGGCTACACCTTC	CASSRGMSNYGYTF
-	TRBV5-1	TRBJ1-4	TRBD1	TGCGCCAGCAGCCAGGGGACAGGGGGATTAACTAATGAAAAACTGTTTTTT	CASSQGTGGLTNEKLFF
-	TRBV5-6	TRBJ1-4	-	TGTGCCAGCAGCTTCTACCCCCTTGGCCAGCCTGAAAAACTGTTTTTT	CASSFYPLGQPEKLFF
-	TRBV11-2	TRBJ1-1	-	TGTGCCAGCAGCTGGGGACGGATGAACACTGAAGCTTTCTTT	CASSWGRMNTEAFF
-	TRBV5-1	TRBJ2-5	TRBD2	TGCGCCAGCAGCTCTCCGACTAGCGGGAAACGGTTGGAGACCCAGTACTTC	CASSSPTSGKRLETQYF
-	TRBV4-2	TRBJ2-3	TRBD1	TGTGCCAGCAGCCAAGCGAACAGGGGAAGTACAGATACGCAGTATTTT	CASSQANRGSTDTQYF
-	TRBV9	TRBJ2-7	TRBD2	TGTGCCAGCAGCAGACTAGCGGGACCCTACGAGCAGTACTTC	CASSRLAGPYEQYF
-	TRBV5-1	TRBJ2-1	-	TGCGCCAGCAGCCCTCCTGCAGGGTACGGTGAGCAGTTCTTC	CASSPPAGYGEQFF
-	TRBV28	TRBJ2-7	-	TGTGCCAGCAGTTTCCCTCCAGCCTACGAGCAGTACTTC	CASSFPPAYEQYF
-	TRBV18	TRBJ2-7	TRBD1	TGTGCCAGCTCACCCGGGACAGACTCCTACGAGCAGTACTTC	CASSPGTDSYEQYF
-	TRBV7-3	TRBJ2-5	-	TGTGCCAGCAGCTTATACGGTAGCGGACAAGAGACCCAGTACTTC	CASSLYGSGQETQYF
-	TRBV4-1	TRBJ2-2	-	TGCGCCAGCGGACCCGTGGGAGGGAACACCGGGGAGCTGTTTTTT	CASGPVGGNTGELFF
-	TRBV7-3	TRBJ2-7	-	TGTGCCAGCAGCCCGGGACTTCTCTACGAGCAGTACTTC	CASSPGLLYEQYF
once	TRBV7-9	TRBJ1-4	TRBD1	TGTGCCAGCAGCTTTGGCAGGGGGAGTGAAAAACTGTTTTTT	CASSFGRGSEKLFF